This is a list of T cell receptor beta chains from one sample in a study of shared clonotypes between healthy human individuals. Repertoires were generated with immunoSEQ multiplex PCR, while TCRdb's copy carries only in-frame clones and drops some. The sample has some 2,000,000 clones; 95% are singletons. The material sequenced was naive CD4+ T cells sorted from blood. The receptors were sampled from a man between 18 and 35 years old in good health. The CDR3 runs from the conserved cysteine through the conserved F or W. The D gene is left open where the match is weak. Clone sizes are given selectively: once, few, many, or a class where the clone is expanded.

J gene | clone size | V gene | D gene | CDR3 protein | CDR3 DNA
TRBJ2-5 | . | TRBV7-7 | . | CASSLSPTETQYF | TGTGCTAGCAGCTTATCTCCGACGGAGACCCAGTACTTC
TRBJ2-1 | . | TRBV7-9 | TRBD1 | CASSQDRGAYNEQFF | TGTGCCAGCAGCCAGGACAGGGGGGCCTACAATGAGCAGTTCTTC
TRBJ1-2 | . | TRBV28 | . | CAVPRPGDHYGYTF | TGTGCTGTTCCCAGGCCCGGGGACCACTATGGCTACACCTTC
TRBJ2-1 | once | TRBV10-3 | TRBD2 | CAISESLLAGEEIFF | TGTGCCATCAGTGAGTCGTTACTAGCGGGGGAGGAGATCTTCTTC
TRBJ2-3 | . | TRBV5-1 | . | CASSLAGGGDTQYF | TGCGCCAGCAGCTTGGCAGGAGGTGGGGATACGCAGTATTTT
TRBJ2-7 | . | TRBV2 | . | CASRFVTGSYEQYF | TGTGCCAGCAGATTTGTGACAGGCTCCTACGAGCAGTACTTC
TRBJ2-3 | . | TRBV5-1 | . | CASSLLPGGTDTQYF | TGCGCCAGCAGCTTACTCCCCGGGGGCACAGATACGCAGTATTTT
TRBJ2-2 | . | TRBV30 | TRBD2 | CAWGSGPGELFF | TGTGCCTGGGGTAGCGGGCCCGGGGAGCTGTTTTTT
TRBJ2-1 | . | TRBV4-1 | . | CASSQAAGPEYNEQFF | TGCGCCAGCAGCCAAGCAGCGGGCCCAGAATACAATGAGCAGTTCTTC
TRBJ1-1 | . | TRBV4-1 | . | CASSQDSSRLNTEAFF | TGCGCCAGCAGCCAAGATAGTTCCAGGTTGAACACTGAAGCTTTCTTT
TRBJ2-7 | . | TRBV6-5 | . | CASSSGTLGTYEQYF | TGTGCCAGCAGTTCAGGGACTTTAGGGACCTACGAGCAGTACTTC
TRBJ1-4 | . | TRBV7-9 | . | CASSPQVARLGEKLFF | TGTGCCAGCAGCCCCCAAGTCGCTCGGCTGGGGGAAAAACTGTTTTTT
TRBJ1-5 | . | TRBV30 | . | CASGANQPQHF | TGTGCCTCCGGGGCCAATCAGCCCCAGCATTTT
TRBJ2-5 | . | TRBV7-2 | . | CASSPNWAGGQETQYF | TGTGCCAGCAGCCCAAATTGGGCAGGGGGGCAAGAGACCCAGTACTTC
TRBJ2-5 | . | TRBV18 | . | CASSDVSKETQYF | TGTGCCAGCTCGGACGTCTCAAAAGAGACCCAGTACTTC
TRBJ2-7 | . | TRBV19 | . | CASSTPYEQYF | TGTGCCAGTAGTACCCCCTACGAGCAGTACTTC
TRBJ2-7 | . | TRBV30 | TRBD2 | CACTPGGAYEQYF | TGTGCCTGCACCCCCGGGGGGGCCTACGAGCAGTACTTC
TRBJ2-7 | . | TRBV28 | . | CASSSWGPFSYEQYF | TGTGCCAGCAGTTCCTGGGGCCCTTTCTCCTACGAGCAGTACTTC
TRBJ2-2 | . | TRBV5-1 | TRBD2 | CASSHRGSGANTGELFF | TGCGCCAGCAGCCACCGTGGAAGCGGGGCAAACACCGGGGAGCTGTTTTTT
TRBJ2-1 | . | TRBV7-2 | TRBD2 | CASSLIGLAGGEQFF | TGTGCCAGCAGCTTAATTGGACTAGCGGGAGGAGAGCAGTTCTTC
TRBJ1-1 | once | TRBV7-9 | . | CASSLPSNTEAFF | TGTGCCAGCAGCTTGCCATCGAACACTGAAGCTTTCTTT
TRBJ2-7 | . | TRBV11-2 | . | CASSLFASYEQYF | TGTGCCAGCAGCTTATTTGCCTCCTACGAGCAGTACTTC
TRBJ2-7 | . | TRBV6-1 | TRBD2 | CASSEESGRVYEQYF | TGTGCCAGCAGTGAAGAGAGCGGGAGGGTCTACGAGCAGTACTTC
TRBJ2-1 | . | TRBV9 | . | CASSARQNNEQFF | TGTGCCAGCAGCGCCCGACAGAACAATGAGCAGTTCTTC
TRBJ1-4 | . | TRBV5-6 | TRBD1 | CASSFIDRGAFEKLFF | TGTGCCAGCAGCTTTATAGACAGGGGGGCCTTTGAAAAACTGTTTTTT
TRBJ2-2 | . | TRBV6-5 | . | CASSYLTGTGELFF | TGTGCCAGCAGTTACTTAACAGGCACCGGGGAGCTGTTTTTT
TRBJ1-2 | . | TRBV7-9 | . | CASSLTSSLNYGYTF | TGTGCCAGCAGCTTAACAAGTTCTTTAAACTATGGCTACACCTTC
TRBJ1-1 | . | TRBV28 | . | CASSFRRPAEAFF | TGTGCCAGCAGTTTTCGCCGCCCCGCTGAAGCTTTCTTT
TRBJ1-2 | . | TRBV28 | . | CASSLLDRGYTF | TGTGCCAGCAGTTTATTAGACCGTGGCTACACCTTC
TRBJ1-6 | . | TRBV5-1 | . | CASSLDGTPNSPLHF | TGCGCCAGCAGCTTGGATGGGACCCCTAATTCACCCCTCCACTTT
TRBJ1-6 | . | TRBV7-9 | TRBD1 | CASSLDRTTAYNSPLHF | TGTGCCAGCAGCTTGGACAGGACAACAGCCTATAATTCACCCCTCCACTTT
TRBJ1-6 | . | TRBV4-1 | TRBD1 | CASSQGDSNSPLHF | TGCGCCAGCAGCCAAGGGGACAGTAATTCACCCCTCCACTTT
TRBJ1-2 | many | TRBV6-1 | . | CASAGGAGYGYTF | TGTGCCAGCGCCGGGGGGGCAGGCTATGGCTACACCTTC
TRBJ1-2 | . | TRBV5-6 | . | CASSYRDRLNYGYTF | TGTGCCAGCAGCTACCGGGACCGGCTTAACTATGGCTACACCTTC